These T cell receptor beta chains were read from a single sample in a study of T cell repertoires in cytomegalovirus infection. One entry per CDR3 protein, called by TCRdb with MiXCR from the reads. The sample has some 70,000 distinct CDR3 sequences, approximately 22% seen once. Their antigens remain unidentified. Material for sequencing was PBMCs, sequenced either directly or after in vitro stimulation (not recorded which). The receptors here all came from a human donor in good health (CMV status not recorded). Some clones in this sample may be carry-over from other donors' samples. CDR3s include the opening cysteine and the closing phenylalanine or tryptophan. Fields, in order: clone size, V gene, J gene, D gene, CDR3 protein, CDR3 DNA. D genes are given only for firm matches. Clone size is given for some rows only: seen once, a few or many times, or a class if the clone is expanded.

abundance: -
v_gene: TRBV10-3
j_gene: TRBJ2-7
d_gene: -
CDR3aa: CATLGQRDTTGEQYF
CDR3nt: TGTGCCACCCTCGGTCAGCGGGACACTACTGGGGAGCAGTACTTC

abundance: -
v_gene: TRBV10-3
j_gene: TRBJ1-3
d_gene: -
CDR3aa: CAISRESGNTIYF
CDR3nt: TGTGCCATCAGTAGGGAGTCTGGAAACACCATATATTTT

abundance: many
v_gene: TRBV7-2
j_gene: TRBJ1-1
d_gene: -
CDR3aa: CASSTAKDTEAFF
CDR3nt: TGTGCCAGCAGCACAGCCAAGGACACTGAAGCTTTCTTT

abundance: few
v_gene: TRBV19
j_gene: TRBJ2-3
d_gene: TRBD2
CDR3aa: CASSIAGEADTQYF
CDR3nt: TGTGCCAGTAGTATCGCGGGAGAGGCAGATACGCAGTATTTT

abundance: -
v_gene: TRBV18
j_gene: TRBJ2-1
d_gene: TRBD2
CDR3aa: CASSLNGPSGHNEQFF
CDR3nt: TGTGCCAGCTCACTTAACGGGCCTAGCGGGCACAATGAGCAGTTCTTC

abundance: many
v_gene: TRBV4-3
j_gene: TRBJ1-6
d_gene: -
CDR3aa: CASSHLEPGSPLHF
CDR3nt: TGCGCCAGCAGCCACTTAGAGCCGGGATCACCCCTCCACTTT

abundance: -
v_gene: TRBV27
j_gene: TRBJ2-5
d_gene: TRBD1
CDR3aa: CASSGTGAGETQYF
CDR3nt: TGTGCCAGCAGTGGGACAGGGGCTGGGGAGACCCAGTACTTC

abundance: few
v_gene: TRBV6-2/TRBV6-3
j_gene: TRBJ2-1
d_gene: TRBD2
CDR3aa: CASSNLAGAGNEQFF
CDR3nt: TGTGCCAGCAGTAATCTAGCGGGAGCGGGGAATGAGCAGTTCTTC

abundance: few
v_gene: TRBV27
j_gene: TRBJ2-1
d_gene: -
CDR3aa: CASSSRNEQFF
CDR3nt: TGTGCCAGCAGCTCGAGGAATGAGCAGTTCTTC

abundance: many
v_gene: TRBV7-8
j_gene: TRBJ2-3
d_gene: -
CDR3aa: CASSSGTTDTQYF
CDR3nt: TGTGCCAGCAGCTCAGGCACCACAGATACGCAGTATTTT

abundance: -
v_gene: TRBV5-4
j_gene: TRBJ2-6
d_gene: -
CDR3aa: CASSQDSGANVLTF
CDR3nt: TGTGCCAGCAGCCAAGATTCTGGGGCCAACGTCCTGACTTTC

abundance: -
v_gene: TRBV6-2/TRBV6-3
j_gene: TRBJ2-3
d_gene: TRBD2
CDR3aa: CASRHSGASTDTQYF
CDR3nt: TGTGCCAGCAGACATAGCGGGGCTAGCACAGATACGCAGTATTTT

abundance: -
v_gene: TRBV7-3
j_gene: TRBJ2-2
d_gene: -
CDR3aa: CASSFTQSGELFF
CDR3nt: TGTGCCAGCAGCTTCACTCAATCTGGGGAGCTGTTTTTT

abundance: few
v_gene: TRBV10-3
j_gene: TRBJ1-2
d_gene: -
CDR3aa: CAIRVTDNYGYTF
CDR3nt: TGTGCCATCAGGGTGACAGACAACTATGGCTACACCTTC

abundance: -
v_gene: TRBV9
j_gene: TRBJ2-1
d_gene: TRBD1
CDR3aa: CASSVGGRDRGQFF
CDR3nt: TGTGCCAGCAGCGTAGGTGGTAGGGACAGAGGTCAGTTCTTC

abundance: -
v_gene: TRBV18
j_gene: TRBJ2-7
d_gene: TRBD1
CDR3aa: CASSLQQGVTSYEQYF
CDR3nt: TGTGCCAGCTCACTACAGCAGGGGGTTACCTCCTACGAGCAGTACTTC

abundance: -
v_gene: TRBV12-3/TRBV12-4
j_gene: TRBJ1-1
d_gene: -
CDR3aa: CASSFSLNTEAFF
CDR3nt: TGTGCCAGCAGTTTCTCACTGAACACTGAAGCTTTCTTT

abundance: many
v_gene: TRBV7-9
j_gene: TRBJ2-1
d_gene: TRBD2
CDR3aa: CASSTASGYNEQFF
CDR3nt: TGTGCCAGCAGCACGGCTAGCGGGTACAATGAGCAGTTCTTC

abundance: -
v_gene: TRBV7-2
j_gene: TRBJ2-1
d_gene: -
CDR3aa: CASSLVAQNYNEQFF
CDR3nt: TGTGCCAGCAGCTTAGTGGCACAAAACTACAATGAGCAGTTCTTC

abundance: many
v_gene: TRBV7-2
j_gene: TRBJ2-5
d_gene: -
CDR3aa: CASSSRYHQETQYF
CDR3nt: TGTGCCAGCAGCTCCCGCTACCACCAAGAGACCCAGTACTTC

abundance: -
v_gene: TRBV19
j_gene: TRBJ2-3
d_gene: -
CDR3aa: CASSIYSDTQYF
CDR3nt: TGTGCCAGTAGTATCTATTCAGATACGCAGTATTTT

abundance: -
v_gene: TRBV20-1
j_gene: TRBJ2-3
d_gene: TRBD2
CDR3aa: CSASLAGSGTDTQYF
CDR3nt: TGCAGTGCTAGTCTAGCGGGGAGTGGCACAGATACGCAGTATTTT

abundance: many
v_gene: TRBV7-7
j_gene: TRBJ2-5
d_gene: -
CDR3aa: CASSLDRGETQYF
CDR3nt: TGTGCTAGCAGCTTAGATCGGGGGGAGACCCAGTACTTC

abundance: few
v_gene: TRBV6-2/TRBV6-3
j_gene: TRBJ1-1
d_gene: -
CDR3aa: CASSFQVFTEAFF
CDR3nt: TGTGCCAGCAGTTTTCAGGTCTTCACTGAAGCTTTCTTT

abundance: once
v_gene: TRBV4-3
j_gene: TRBJ1-5
d_gene: -
CDR3aa: CASSQDLMMVQQPQHF
CDR3nt: TGCGCCAGCAGCCAAGATTTAATGATGGTACAACAGCCCCAGCATTTT

abundance: many
v_gene: TRBV6-1
j_gene: TRBJ1-1
d_gene: -
CDR3aa: CASTVTGTNTEAFF
CDR3nt: TGTGCCAGCACCGTCACAGGGACCAACACTGAAGCTTTCTTT

abundance: -
v_gene: TRBV4-1
j_gene: TRBJ2-4
d_gene: -
CDR3aa: CASSQPGTQAKNIQYF
CDR3nt: TGCGCCAGCAGCCAACCCGGGACTCAAGCCAAAAACATTCAGTACTTC

abundance: few
v_gene: TRBV5-1
j_gene: TRBJ1-4
d_gene: -
CDR3aa: CASSLGNVGEKLFF
CDR3nt: TGCGCCAGCAGCCTCGGGAACGTGGGTGAAAAACTGTTTTTT

abundance: -
v_gene: TRBV6-5
j_gene: TRBJ2-1
d_gene: -
CDR3aa: CASTGLNEQFF
CDR3nt: TGTGCCAGCACGGGGTTAAATGAGCAGTTCTTC

abundance: -
v_gene: TRBV25-1
j_gene: TRBJ2-5
d_gene: TRBD2
CDR3aa: CASSWRLLAGGETQYF
CDR3nt: TGTGCCAGCAGTTGGCGGTTACTAGCGGGAGGGGAGACCCAGTACTTC

abundance: few
v_gene: TRBV19
j_gene: TRBJ2-3
d_gene: -
CDR3aa: CASSLGLPDTQYF
CDR3nt: TGTGCCAGTAGCCTGGGACTCCCAGATACGCAGTATTTT

abundance: -
v_gene: TRBV5-4
j_gene: TRBJ2-5
d_gene: -
CDR3aa: CASSLVAEETQYF
CDR3nt: TGTGCCAGCAGCTTGGTAGCAGAAGAGACCCAGTACTTC

abundance: few
v_gene: TRBV5-6
j_gene: TRBJ1-1
d_gene: -
CDR3aa: CASSLERDGAFF
CDR3nt: TGTGCCAGCAGCTTGGAACGGGACGGGGCTTTCTTT

abundance: few
v_gene: TRBV10-3
j_gene: TRBJ1-1
d_gene: -
CDR3aa: CASTPGRSVAEAFF
CDR3nt: TGTGCCTCGACCCCCGGAAGGAGTGTGGCTGAAGCTTTCTTT

abundance: few
v_gene: TRBV7-9
j_gene: TRBJ1-6
d_gene: -
CDR3aa: CASSLGQSSYNSPLHF
CDR3nt: TGTGCCAGCAGCTTAGGACAGAGCTCCTATAATTCACCCCTCCACTTT

abundance: many
v_gene: TRBV7-2
j_gene: TRBJ2-5
d_gene: -
CDR3aa: CASSLVVRSSETQYF
CDR3nt: TGTGCCAGCAGCTTAGTCGTCCGCTCATCCGAGACCCAGTACTTC

abundance: few
v_gene: TRBV19
j_gene: TRBJ2-3
d_gene: -
CDR3aa: CASSILQGSTDTQYF
CDR3nt: TGTGCCAGTAGTATCCTACAGGGTAGCACAGATACGCAGTATTTT

abundance: -
v_gene: TRBV4-3
j_gene: TRBJ2-2
d_gene: -
CDR3aa: CASSQDSSPSYTGELFF
CDR3nt: TGCGCCAGCAGCCAAGATTCTAGCCCATCTTACACCGGGGAGCTGTTTTTT

abundance: few
v_gene: TRBV18
j_gene: TRBJ1-1
d_gene: -
CDR3aa: CASSSGENTEAFF
CDR3nt: TGTGCCAGCTCCTCGGGGGAAAACACTGAAGCTTTCTTT

abundance: few
v_gene: TRBV4-2
j_gene: TRBJ2-7
d_gene: TRBD1
CDR3aa: CASSQRDRGGFYEQYF
CDR3nt: TGTGCCAGCAGCCAACGGGACAGGGGAGGGTTCTACGAGCAGTACTTC

abundance: many
v_gene: TRBV3-1
j_gene: TRBJ1-1
d_gene: -
CDR3aa: CASSQLTRNTEAFF
CDR3nt: TGTGCCAGCAGCCAATTGACACGGAACACTGAAGCTTTCTTT

abundance: many
v_gene: TRBV7-2
j_gene: TRBJ2-1
d_gene: -
CDR3aa: CASSLRSGSYNEQFF
CDR3nt: TGTGCCAGCAGCTTAAGGAGCGGCTCCTACAATGAGCAGTTCTTC

abundance: many
v_gene: TRBV7-9
j_gene: TRBJ2-3
d_gene: -
CDR3aa: CASVGRTDTQYF
CDR3nt: TGTGCCAGCGTCGGACGCACAGATACGCAGTATTTT

abundance: few
v_gene: TRBV6-6
j_gene: TRBJ1-3
d_gene: -
CDR3aa: CASSPPVGDYSGNTIYF
CDR3nt: TGTGCCAGCAGCCCTCCCGTAGGGGACTACTCTGGAAACACCATATATTTT

abundance: few
v_gene: TRBV7-9
j_gene: TRBJ2-1
d_gene: TRBD2
CDR3aa: CASSLETSGVTYNEQFF
CDR3nt: TGTGCCAGCAGCTTAGAAACTAGCGGGGTTACCTACAATGAGCAGTTCTTC

abundance: -
v_gene: TRBV19
j_gene: TRBJ1-2
d_gene: -
CDR3aa: CASSLRDMGYTF
CDR3nt: TGTGCCAGTAGCCTCAGAGACATGGGCTACACCTTC

abundance: -
v_gene: TRBV20-1
j_gene: TRBJ2-5
d_gene: -
CDR3aa: CSAYQDPETQYF
CDR3nt: TGCAGTGCTTATCAGGACCCGGAGACCCAGTACTTC

abundance: -
v_gene: TRBV6-5
j_gene: TRBJ1-1
d_gene: -
CDR3aa: CASSLGPLSSGTEAFF
CDR3nt: TGTGCCAGCAGTTTGGGCCCACTTTCATCGGGCACTGAAGCTTTCTTT

abundance: many
v_gene: TRBV7-9
j_gene: TRBJ1-1
d_gene: -
CDR3aa: CASSLGTGHARAFF
CDR3nt: TGTGCCAGCAGCTTAGGTACAGGACATGCCAGAGCTTTCTTT

abundance: few
v_gene: TRBV5-4
j_gene: TRBJ1-2
d_gene: -
CDR3aa: CASSLNVGSSGYTF
CDR3nt: TGTGCCAGCAGCTTGAATGTAGGGTCGTCTGGCTACACCTTC

abundance: -
v_gene: TRBV18
j_gene: TRBJ2-1
d_gene: -
CDR3aa: CASSRDKGKNEQFF
CDR3nt: TGTGCCAGCTCACGGGACAAGGGCAAAAATGAGCAGTTCTTC

abundance: many
v_gene: TRBV7-2
j_gene: TRBJ2-7
d_gene: TRBD2
CDR3aa: CASSLSGGLYEQYF
CDR3nt: TGTGCCAGCAGCTTATCGGGAGGACTCTACGAGCAGTACTTC

abundance: -
v_gene: TRBV6-8
j_gene: TRBJ2-5
d_gene: -
CDR3aa: CASSYRPGHQETQYF
CDR3nt: TGTGCCAGCAGTTACAGGCCGGGACACCAAGAGACCCAGTACTTC

abundance: few
v_gene: TRBV6-2/TRBV6-3
j_gene: TRBJ2-3
d_gene: TRBD2
CDR3aa: CASSSRLAQSTDTQYF
CDR3nt: TGTGCCAGCAGTTCCCGACTAGCACAGAGCACAGATACGCAGTATTTT